These 28 T cell receptor beta chains were sequenced from one sample in a study of shared clonotypes between healthy human individuals (dated by TCRdb to 2020 to 2022). Libraries were constructed by the immunoSEQ multiplex PCR assay. Drawn from immuneACCESS, this table holds only the in-frame rearrangements with V and J called that TCRdb kept. Clones are partly lost; checked studies trace under half to an unresolved V gene and leave the rest unexplained. For this sample the table gives some 1.5 million clones, of which 95% to 99% were detected only once. The top ten clones comprise about 0.45% of the sample. The sequenced sample was naive CD4+ T cells sorted from blood. Explained via the paper, the cell subset or site label denotes: CD45RA+ positively selected. The receptors derive from a man younger than 45 in good health.

The chain has TRBV6-5 and TRBJ1-4; 10 bases line up with TRBD1. Trimming at V came to 4 bases and at J to 0 bases, leaving 2 bases not matched to a gene. Germline CDR1 MNHEY, CDR2 SVGAGI. There are 16 residues in the CDR3. The CDR3 nucleotides read TGTGCCAGCAGTTCTGGACAGGGGGCAACTAATGAAAAACTGTTTTTT. It yields the protein CASSSGQGATNEKLFF.

The chain links TRBV5-1 to TRBJ2-7; the match to TRBD2 covers 12 bases. The V segment lost 3 bases and the J segment 2 bases; nucleotides outside the gene matches: 24. The CDR3 has 22 residues. Germline V CDR1 and CDR2: SGHRS, YFSETQ. Here the CDR3 DNA reads TGCGCCAGCAGCTCGAGCCGCCAAACCGGGTCCAAGACTAGCGGGAGCCCCTACGAGCAGTACTTC. Its protein is CASSSSRQTGSKTSGSPYEQYF.

The rearrangement links TRBV5-1 to TRBJ2-3, with 7 bases fitting TRBD1. V gave up 4 bases and J gave up 4 bases; unmatched junction bases: 12. There are 16 residues in the CDR3. The germline gives CDR1 SGHRS, CDR2 YFSETQ. CDR3 amino acids: CASSREPLTGPDTQYF. CDR3 nucleotides: TGCGCCAGCAGCCGGGAACCGTTGACAGGGCCAGATACGCAGTATTTT.

This chain connects TRBV5-1 to TRBJ2-7; no clear D gene. This CDR3 is 13 amino acids long. Trimming cost V 0 bases and J 4 bases, with 8 bases left between them. CDR1 is SGHRS, CDR2 YFSETQ, per germline. This CDR3 is CASSLDMGYEQYF. The CDR3 DNA sequence: TGCGCCAGCAGCTTGGATATGGGGTACGAGCAGTACTTC. The variable domain in full, with the rest retrieved from reference TRBV5-1 and TRBJ2-7, is KAGVTQTPRYLIKTRGQQVTLSCSPISGHRSVSWYQQTPGQGLQFLFEYFSETQRNKGNFPGRFSGRQFSNSRSEMNVSTLELGDSALYLCASSLDMGYEQYFGPGTRLTVT.

J is TRBJ2-5 and V is TRBV11-2; 7 bases are shared with TRBD2. This CDR3 region has 14 residues. The germline gives CDR1 SGHAT, CDR2 FQNNGV. Trimming took 0 bases from V and 5 from J; bases not matched to a gene: 3. The CDR3 protein is CASSLEGGYETQYF. The DNA of the CDR3 is TGTGCCAGCAGCTTAGAGGGAGGGTATGAGACCCAGTACTTC.

This clone was seen a single time. The chain recombines TRBV18 with TRBJ2-3, with 13 bases matching TRBD2. The CDR3 consists of 18 residues. Germline V gene data show CDR1 as KGHSH and CDR2 as LQKENI. V was pared by 6 bases and J by 2 bases, with 11 bases of the junction left unmatched. DNA of the CDR3: TGTGCCAGCTCCAGAAACCCACTAGCGGGAGGGTCCACAGATACGCAGTATTTT. Translation: CASSRNPLAGGSTDTQYF.

The chain is built from TRBV19 and TRBJ2-1; TRBD2 aligns across 15 bases. The CDR3 length is 17 residues. Germline V gene data show CDR1 as LNHDA and CDR2 as SQIVND (reference sequence). V lost 5 bases, J lost 3 bases, and 5 bases stayed unmatched. The CDR3 region has the DNA TGTGCCAGTAGTGGGACTAGCGGGAGGCTGGTCTACAATGAGCAGTTCTTC. It translates to CASSGTSGRLVYNEQFF.

This rearrangement joins TRBV10-1 to TRBJ2-7; TRBD2 aligns across 9 bases. Trimming took 2 bases from V and 10 from J; bases not matched to a gene: 9. The V gene's germline CDR1 is WNHNN and CDR2 SYGVQD (reference sequence). This CDR3 is built from 14 residues. The CDR3 loop reads CASSENMLAGQQYF. The CDR3 DNA follows: TGCGCCAGCAGTGAGAATATGCTAGCGGGACAACAGTACTTC.

This sequence joins TRBV5-6 and TRBJ2-1, with a tentative D call TRBD1 (5 bases). V was shortened by 2 bases and J by 8 bases, with 5 bases between the two germline ends. The germline CDR1 and CDR2 sequences are SGHDT and YYEEEE. CDR3 length: 11 amino acids. CDR3 sequence: CASSFRDEQFF. The DNA of the CDR3 is TGTGCCAGCAGCTTCAGGGATGAGCAGTTCTTC.

The rearrangement links TRBV5-1 to TRBJ2-5; perhaps TRBD2 as D (6 bases). The CDR3 loop spans 14 amino acids. V lost 9 bases and J 4 bases, leaving 19 bases between the germline ends. Germline V gene sequence: CDR1 SGHRS, CDR2 YFSETQ. The DNA of the CDR3 is TGCGCCACCGGCCGGGACTTTCAAGCAGAGACCCAGTACTTC. It codes for CATGRDFQAETQYF.

The rearrangement uses TRBV11-2 and TRBJ2-7; D remains ambiguous. Looked up from germline, CDR1 is SGHAT and CDR2 is FQNNGV. CDR3 size: 12 residues. V was shortened by 0 bases and J by 6 bases, with 6 bases between the two germline ends. CDR3 in amino acids: CASSLDAAEQYF. The CDR3 DNA reads as TGTGCCAGCAGCTTAGATGCTGCCGAGCAGTACTTC.

The V and J genes are TRBV18 and TRBJ2-7; TRBD2 matches at 7 bases. Germline V CDR1 and CDR2: KGHSH, LQKENI. V was clipped by 8 bases and J by 2 bases; unmatched bases: 3. The CDR3 totals 12 residues. The CDR3 coding sequence is TGTGCCAGCGGCACTAGCGCCTACGAGCAGTACTTC. It yields the protein CASGTSAYEQYF.

J is TRBJ2-5 and V is TRBV14; the D is unclear. CDR3 length: 17 amino acids. Per germline, CDR1 SGHDN and CDR2 FVKESK. V dropped 1 base and J dropped 5 bases, with 20 bases sitting between them. CDR3 nucleotide sequence: TGTGCCAGCAGCCAAGGATTTAGTACAGTGGCATTGGAGACCCAGTACTTC. As protein: CASSQGFSTVALETQYF. The full variable domain, its missing parts supplied by reference TRBV14 and TRBJ2-5, is EAGVTQFPSHSVIEKGQTVTLRCDPISGHDNLYWYRRVMGKEIKFLLHFVKESKQDESGMPNNRFLAERTGGTYSTLKVQPAELEDSGVYFCASSQGFSTVALETQYFGPGTRLLVL.

The chain uses TRBV7-2 and TRBJ2-5; 9 nucleotides line up with TRBD2. CDR1 and CDR2 from the germline V gene are SGHTA and FQGNSA. The CDR3 consists of 16 residues. The V gene end was trimmed by 4 bases and the J gene end by 1 base; junction bases not matched to a gene: 7. The CDR3 region has the DNA TGTGCCAGCAGCTCCTCTAGCGGGACCTTCCAAGAGACCCAGTACTTC. This translates into CASSSSSGTFQETQYF.

The chain combines TRBV10-3 with TRBJ2-3, with D unresolved. CDR1 ENHRY and CDR2 SYGVKD come from the germline V gene. V was pared by 4 bases and J by 2 bases, with 13 bases between. The CDR3 extends over 15 amino acids. As DNA, the CDR3 is TGTGCCATCAGTGCCCCGCAATCTCTCACAGATACGCAGTATTTT. Translating it yields CAISAPQSLTDTQYF.

The rearrangement joins TRBV6-1 to TRBJ2-3; TRBD1 is a possible D gene (5 bases). CDR3 length: 14 residues. V gave up 3 bases and J gave up 4 bases, with 11 bases separating them. Germline lookup yields CDR1 MNHNS and CDR2 SASEGT. The CDR3: CASSDRARPDTQYF. CDR3 nucleotide sequence: TGTGCCAGCAGTGACAGGGCGAGGCCAGATACGCAGTATTTT.

The V and J genes are TRBV5-1 and TRBJ1-5, with D perhaps TRBD1 (5 bases). V gave up 3 bases and J gave up 2 bases, with 9 bases separating them. CDR3 size: 14 residues. Germline lookup yields CDR1 SGHRS and CDR2 YFSETQ. CDR3 sequence: CASSSGEGNQPQHF. As DNA, the CDR3 is TGCGCCAGCAGCTCGGGGGAGGGCAATCAGCCCCAGCATTTT.

The rearrangement joins TRBV4-3 to TRBJ2-2, with TRBD2 matching over 7 bases. Germline CDR1 reads LGHNA; CDR2 reads YSLEER. With 1 base clipped from V and 4 bases from J, the junction kept 3 bases outside the gene matches. The CDR3 has 15 amino acids. The CDR3, as DNA: TGCGCCAGCAGCCAAGGGCGGGAGTTCACCGGGGAGCTGTTTTTT. This sequence encodes CASSQGREFTGELFF.

The genes are TRBV18 and TRBJ1-4, with D unresolved. Germline loops: CDR1 KGHSH, CDR2 LQKENI. Trimming removed 3 bases from V and 3 bases from J, with 11 bases in between. CDR3 length: 15 residues. CDR3 nucleotides: TGTGCCAGCTCACCTTTACCCGGCTCTAATGAAAAACTGTTTTTT. It is translated as CASSPLPGSNEKLFF. The whole variable domain, filled in from reference TRBV18 and TRBJ1-4, reads NAGVMQNPRHLVRRRGQEARLRCSPMKGHSHVYWYRQLPEEGLKFMVYLQKENIIDESGMPKERFSAEFPKEGPSILRIQQVVRGDSAAYFCASSPLPGSNEKLFFGSGTQLSVL.

The J gene is TRBJ1-2, the V gene TRBV7-8, with D possibly TRBD1 on 6 matching bases. This CDR3 has 15 residues. V was pared by 5 bases and J by 3 bases, with 16 bases between. Germline CDR1 reads SGHVS; CDR2 reads FQNEAQ. CDR3 in DNA: TGTGCCAGCAGCGATACAGGGTCCCTCTACTATGGCTACACCTTC. Amino acids: CASSDTGSLYYGYTF.

This clone was picked up one time. This sample also contains other DNA sequences that code for the same CDR3. The chain couples TRBV9 to TRBJ2-2, with D uncertain. Germline CDR1 SGDLS, CDR2 YYNGEE. The CDR3 has 13 residues. Trimming pared 3 bases from V and 0 bases from J, leaving 3 bases between. CDR3 in DNA: TGTGCCAGCAGCGGCTCGAACACCGGGGAGCTGTTTTTT. Translating it yields CASSGSNTGELFF.

The chain joins TRBV30 to TRBJ2-7; D gene ambiguous. Per the germline V gene, CDR1 is GTSNPN and CDR2 is SVGIG (reference sequence). The V gene lost 7 bases and the J gene lost 0 bases, with 7 bases spanning the gap. CDR3 length: 11 amino acids. CDR3: CASTDSYEQYF. CDR3 coding DNA: TGTGCCTCGACGGACTCCTACGAGCAGTACTTC.

V usage is TRBV11-2 and J usage is TRBJ2-7; D gene uncertain. V was trimmed by 0 bases and J by 6 bases, leaving 9 bases between them. Germline CDR1 and CDR2: SGHAT and FQNNGV. This CDR3 is 13 amino acids long. CDR3 loop: CASSLDTVFEQYF. CDR3 nucleotides: TGTGCCAGCAGCTTAGATACGGTTTTCGAGCAGTACTTC.

This clone was picked up one time. The chain employs TRBV15 and TRBJ2-7; TRBD2 aligns across 12 bases. CDR3 size: 13 residues. V lost 8 bases and J lost 7; bases outside the gene matches: 6. Germline lookup yields CDR1 LNHNV and CDR2 YYDKDF (reference sequence). CDR3 sequence reads: CATGLAGKYEQYF. The CDR3 DNA follows: TGTGCCACCGGACTAGCGGGAAAGTATGAGCAGTACTTC.

Note on this clone: Other nucleotide sequences from this sample produce the same CDR3. This chain uses TRBV7-9 with TRBJ2-3, with D maybe TRBD1 (5 bases). Per the germline V gene, CDR1 is SEHNR and CDR2 is FQNEAQ (reference sequence). This CDR3 contains 16 residues. The V gene lost 5 bases and the J gene lost 2 bases, with 17 bases spanning the gap. The CDR3 spells CASSLVGQGYTDTQYF. CDR3 bases: TGTGCCAGCAGCCTGGTGGGGCAGGGATACACAGATACGCAGTATTTT.

The chain combines TRBV7-3 with TRBJ1-1; D is undetermined. CDR1 is SGHTA and CDR2 is FQGTGA in the germline V gene. V was clipped by 5 bases and J by 4 bases, with 14 bases between them. The CDR3 sequence is 14 residues long. The CDR3: CASSPGREPTEAFF. The CDR3, as DNA: TGTGCCAGCAGCCCAGGCCGGGAACCCACTGAAGCTTTCTTT. The full variable domain, rest sourced from reference TRBV7-3 and TRBJ1-1, is GAGVSQTPSNKVTEKGKYVELRCDPISGHTALYWYRQSLGQGPEFLIYFQGTGAADDSGLPNDRFFAVRPEGSVSTLKIQRTERGDSAVYLCASSPGREPTEAFFGQGTRLTVV.

V gene TRBV5-4 combines with J gene TRBJ2-5; D is unresolved. Germline-derived CDR1 and CDR2 are SGHNT and YYREEE (reference sequence). With 4 bases removed from V and 0 bases from J, the gap between germline ends came to 4 bases. The CDR3 spans 12 residues. Written as DNA, the CDR3 is TGTGCCAGCAGCAGGTACCAAGAGACCCAGTACTTC. Translated, it gives CASSRYQETQYF.

The chain joins TRBV9 to TRBJ2-1; 8 bases align to TRBD2. The V gene's germline CDR1 is SGDLS and CDR2 YYNGEE. Trimming at V came to 6 bases and at J to 2 bases, leaving 4 bases not matched to a gene. There are 14 residues in the CDR3. As DNA, the CDR3 is TGTGCCAGCAATCCGGGACTAGCCTACAATGAGCAGTTCTTC. Protein product: CASNPGLAYNEQFF.